These T cell receptor beta chains were read from a single sample in a study of T-cell reconstitution after alpha-beta-depleted transplantation in children. One entry per CDR3 protein results from TCRdb running MiXCR on the PCR reads. The sample holds about 1,000,000 distinct CDR3 sequences, roughly 29% seen once. The sample consisted of PBMCs, mostly from graft donor cells, taken 360 days after TCRalphabeta/CD19-depleted stem cell transplant. The receptor source for this set is a boy in the first two years of life who had a stem cell transplant for SCID, so the T cells may come from the graft donor. Each CDR3 is given with its conserved first and last residue. D genes are given only for firm matches. Expanded clones are given a class, and other clones once, few, many or no size at all.

>TRBV20-1|few|TRBD1|TRBJ1-2
CSARDQQGTVYGYTF
TGCAGTGCTAGAGATCAGCAGGGGACAGTCTATGGCTACACCTTC
>TRBV12-3/TRBV12-4|-|-|TRBJ2-3
CASSHRITSTDTQYF
TGTGCCAGCAGTCACAGGATTACTAGCACAGATACGCAGTATTTT
>TRBV4-1|-|-|TRBJ2-3
CASSQVSDTQYF
TGCGCCAGCAGCCAAGTTTCAGATACGCAGTATTTT
>TRBV29-1|-|TRBD2|TRBJ2-5
CSVALFLAGGTTAQYF
TGCAGCGTTGCTTTATTCCTAGCGGGGGGCACCACGGCCCAGTACTTC
>TRBV7-9|-|TRBD1|TRBJ1-1
CASGPDRKAEAFF
TGTGCCAGCGGGCCGGACAGGAAGGCTGAAGCTTTCTTT
>TRBV3-1|many|-|TRBJ2-7
CASSQQYRTSSLQYF
TGTGCCAGCAGCCAGCAATATCGGACTTCTAGCTTGCAGTACTTC
>TRBV18|-|TRBD1|TRBJ1-3
CASSPGQGRISGNTIYF
TGTGCCAGCTCACCGGGACAGGGGAGGATCTCTGGAAACACCATATATTTT
>TRBV12-3/TRBV12-4|-|-|TRBJ1-4
CASSPHRITNEKLFF
TGTGCCAGCAGCCCCCACCGGATAACTAATGAAAAACTGTTTTTT
>TRBV7-2|-|-|TRBJ2-2
CASSFSPGTSGELFF
TGTGCCAGCAGCTTTTCCCCAGGGACTTCCGGGGAGCTGTTTTTT
>TRBV4-2|-|TRBD2|TRBJ2-7
CASSPPGTGGLAGTYEQYF
TGTGCCAGCAGCCCTCCCGGGACAGGGGGACTAGCGGGAACCTACGAGCAGTACTTC
>TRBV5-1|-|-|TRBJ2-2
CASSLEQSETGELFF
TGCGCCAGCAGCTTGGAACAGTCAGAGACCGGGGAGCTGTTTTTT
>TRBV20-1|-|-|TRBJ2-2
CSARGGNGLELNTGELFF
TGCAGTGCTAGAGGGGGGAATGGACTCGAACTTAACACCGGGGAGCTGTTTTTT
>TRBV20-1|-|TRBD1|TRBJ2-1
CSARSPQGAYNEQFF
TGCAGTGCTAGATCCCCACAGGGGGCCTACAATGAGCAGTTCTTC
>TRBV4-1|-|-|TRBJ2-7
CASSQELAEQYF
TGCGCCAGCAGCCAAGAATTAGCCGAGCAGTACTTC
>TRBV25-1|-|-|TRBJ2-6
CASSEPGQPGANVLTF
TGTGCCAGCAGTGAACCCGGCCAACCTGGGGCCAACGTCCTGACTTTC
>TRBV5-1|-|-|TRBJ1-1
CASSLTGEEAFF
TGCGCCAGCAGCTTGACGGGGGAAGAAGCTTTCTTT
>TRBV5-5|-|-|TRBJ2-1
CASSIGGTVYNEQFF
TGTGCCAGCAGCATCGGAGGGACAGTTTACAATGAGCAGTTCTTC
>TRBV20-1|-|-|TRBJ2-7
CSARGMNEQYF
TGCAGTGCTAGAGGAATGAACGAGCAGTACTTC
>TRBV27|few|TRBD1|TRBJ2-7
CASSLIWTGVHEQYF
TGTGCCAGCAGTTTAATTTGGACAGGGGTCCACGAGCAGTACTTC
>TRBV10-3|few|TRBD2|TRBJ2-7
CAISEPFLAGRFSYEQYF
TGTGCCATCAGTGAACCATTTCTAGCGGGGCGGTTCTCCTACGAGCAGTACTTC
>TRBV2|-|-|TRBJ2-3
CASSGFGGPSTDTQYF
TGTGCCAGCAGTGGGTTCGGGGGCCCAAGCACAGATACGCAGTATTTT
>TRBV2|-|-|TRBJ2-5
CASGAVRIETQYF
TGTGCCAGCGGTGCGGTACGGATCGAGACCCAGTACTTC
>TRBV3-1|few|TRBD2|TRBJ2-1
CASSQVSGGGKMRQFF
TGTGCCAGCAGCCAAGTATCGGGGGGGGGCAAAATGAGGCAGTTCTTC
>TRBV6-2/TRBV6-3|few|TRBD1|TRBJ2-7
CASSLFTGQGKTYEQYF
TGTGCCAGCAGTTTATTTACCGGACAGGGTAAAACCTACGAGCAGTACTTC
>TRBV5-1|-|TRBD2|TRBJ2-1
CASSSPKTSGGYNEQFF
TGCGCCAGCAGCTCCCCCAAAACTAGCGGGGGGTACAATGAGCAGTTCTTC
>TRBV12-3/TRBV12-4|-|-|TRBJ2-1
CASSFRASSSYNEQFF
TGTGCCAGCAGTTTCAGGGCATCAAGCTCCTACAATGAGCAGTTCTTC
>TRBV7-2|-|-|TRBJ2-5
CASSSWTEPQETQYF
TGTGCCAGCAGCTCCTGGACAGAGCCCCAAGAGACCCAGTACTTC
>TRBV7-9|few|-|TRBJ1-1
CASSLAQYTEAFF
TGTGCCAGCAGCTTAGCACAGTACACTGAAGCTTTCTTT
>TRBV15|-|-|TRBJ2-7
CATSRAGRGEGEQYF
TGTGCCACCAGTAGAGCCGGGCGGGGCGAGGGGGAGCAGTACTTC
>TRBV4-3|-|TRBD1|TRBJ2-7
CASSQDGTGAGEQYF
TGCGCCAGCAGCCAAGACGGGACAGGGGCGGGCGAGCAGTACTTC
>TRBV29-1|few|-|TRBJ2-3
CSVEDGGPSQYF
TGCAGCGTTGAGGACGGGGGGCCCTCCCAGTATTTT
>TRBV30|-|-|TRBJ2-1
CAWSVRWDEQFF
TGTGCCTGGAGTGTACGATGGGATGAGCAGTTCTTC
>TRBV7-9|few|-|TRBJ2-2
CASSFPWQGPGELFF
TGTGCCAGCAGCTTCCCTTGGCAGGGCCCCGGGGAGCTGTTTTTT
>TRBV12-3/TRBV12-4|-|-|TRBJ1-1
CASSLGGSLGEAFF
TGTGCCAGCAGTTTAGGGGGATCCCTTGGGGAAGCTTTCTTT
>TRBV9|-|TRBD2|TRBJ2-3
CASSVDGAGGTDTQYF
TGTGCCAGCAGCGTAGATGGAGCGGGGGGCACAGATACGCAGTATTTT
>TRBV4-1|-|TRBD2|TRBJ2-2
CASSQGPGLLVELFF
TGCGCCAGCAGCCAAGGGCCGGGACTACTGGTCGAACTGTTTTTT
>TRBV28|-|-|TRBJ1-1
CASSRPGEANTEAFF
TGTGCCAGCAGTCGCCCCGGGGAGGCGAACACTGAAGCTTTCTTT
>TRBV4-3|-|TRBD2|TRBJ2-5
CASSQDWIVAGGTQETQYF
TGCGCCAGCAGCCAAGATTGGATAGTAGCGGGGGGTACTCAAGAGACCCAGTACTTC
>TRBV5-1|-|TRBD1|TRBJ2-7
CASSPGSGQGVYEQYF
TGCGCCAGCAGCCCGGGCTCGGGACAGGGTGTCTACGAGCAGTACTTC
>TRBV7-6|-|-|TRBJ2-1
CASSLGPPAYNEQFF
TGTGCCAGCAGCTTAGGGCCGCCGGCCTACAATGAGCAGTTCTTC
>TRBV12-3/TRBV12-4|few|-|TRBJ2-7
CASSLTVAGYEQYF
TGTGCCAGCAGTTTGACAGTTGCGGGTTACGAGCAGTACTTC
>TRBV12-3/TRBV12-4|few|TRBD2|TRBJ2-2
CASLPGLGNTGELFF
TGTGCCAGCCTGCCGGGACTAGGGAACACCGGGGAGCTGTTTTTT
>TRBV15|-|TRBD1|TRBJ2-1
CATSRGPGQYNEQFF
TGTGCCACCAGCAGAGGACCGGGACAGTACAATGAGCAGTTCTTC
>TRBV7-7|few|-|TRBJ1-2
CASSPLPRGDGYTF
TGTGCCAGCAGCCCCCTTCCCAGGGGCGATGGCTACACCTTC
>TRBV7-2|few|-|TRBJ1-1
CASSPNGGKGTEAFF
TGTGCCAGCAGCCCCAATGGCGGGAAAGGGACTGAAGCTTTCTTT
>TRBV20-1|few|-|TRBJ2-1
CSARPAPRPQQFF
TGCAGTGCTAGACCCGCACCGCGTCCCCAGCAGTTCTTC
>TRBV7-8|-|-|TRBJ2-7
CASSLPGTAFQRSYEQYF
TGTGCCAGCAGCTTACCCGGAACAGCCTTTCAGAGGTCCTACGAGCAGTACTTC
>TRBV5-1|-|TRBD1|TRBJ1-1
CASSSRTGGTNTEAFF
TGCGCCAGCAGCTCTAGGACAGGGGGGACGAACACTGAAGCTTTCTTT
>TRBV6-1|-|TRBD2|TRBJ2-7
CASTPSGLARQQYF
TGTGCCAGCACTCCCTCCGGACTAGCGCGCCAGCAGTACTTC
>TRBV29-1|-|TRBD2|TRBJ2-5
CSVKSGGETQYF
TGCAGCGTTAAAAGCGGGGGGGAGACCCAGTACTTC
>TRBV5-1|-|-|TRBJ2-7
CASSLAGKSTGYEQYF
TGCGCCAGCAGCTTGGCCGGTAAGAGTACGGGATACGAGCAGTACTTC
>TRBV12-3/TRBV12-4|few|-|TRBJ2-7
CASARSYEQYF
TGTGCCAGCGCCCGCTCCTACGAGCAGTACTTC
>TRBV20-1|-|-|TRBJ1-1
CSVDLRTTMAPEAFF
TGCAGTGTCGACCTGAGGACGACCATGGCTCCTGAAGCTTTCTTT
>TRBV10-3|-|-|TRBJ2-7
CAISVSTGYEQYF
TGTGCCATCAGTGTCTCGACAGGCTACGAGCAGTACTTC
>TRBV7-9|few|-|TRBJ2-2
CASSAPGPYTGELFF
TGTGCCAGCAGCGCCCCGGGACCCTACACCGGGGAGCTGTTTTTT